This T cell receptor beta chain was obtained from a study of T-cell memory formation after mild COVID-19. Whole-study results and caveats: Clones that shrank (day 15 to 85) were balanced CD4/CD8, whereas later expanders leaned CD4+.

Each CDR3 protein gets one entry after TCRdb re-called the 5' RACE reads with MiXCR. The repertoire holds 5,600 or so distinct CDR3 sequences, with around 20% as singletons. A note on this clonotype: Its target is unknown.

V gave up 1 base and J gave up 7 bases, with 8 bases separating them. The CDR3 runs to 13 residues. Per germline, CDR1 LNHNV and CDR2 YYDKDF (reference sequence). Sequencing input: PBMCs or a T cell subset sorted from them (not recorded which). The TCR comes from an adult woman who had mild COVID-19 (a few samples of this study predate the infection). Cell type and time point are not known. This chain joins TRBV15 and TRBJ2-1; possibly TRBD1 for D (6 bases). This CDR3 reads CATSRVQGNEQFF. The CDR3, as DNA: TGTGCCACCAGCAGAGTCCAGGGGAATGAGCAGTTCTTC.